What follows is one T cell receptor beta chain and its context. Antigen: not known. The read gets to within 3 residues of the CDR3 end, and the germline J gene fills in the rest. Trimming took 3 bases from V and 3 from J; bases not matched to a gene: 2. The CDR3 runs 13 residues. Per germline, CDR1 SGHRS and CDR2 YFSETQ. This specimen comes from a study of T cells in women clearing cervical HPV infection. Study-level information: Donors had HPV16-related CIN3 or worse; 2 had invasive cancer. Case blood drawn at lesion detection; control blood after infection cleared.

Study conclusions and caveats: It is unknown whether associations predate infection; no effector/memory or HPV-specific sorting. CIN3+ cases had significantly higher TCR richness than controls; evenness did not differ.

Some clones are missing from TCRdb's copy, which holds only in-frame ones; the method was immunoSEQ multiplex PCR. This table lists 44,000 or so clones. Sequenced input: blood buffy coat. The chain is built from TRBV5-1 and TRBJ2-5; 7 bases are shared with TRBD1. The sequence was collected from a woman aged 18 to 75 with a cervical HPV16 infection that either progressed to CIN3+ or cleared (not recorded which). The sequenced part of the CDR3 DNA is TGCGCCAGCAGCTATACAGGGGAAGAGACC. Amino acid sequence: CASSYTGEET. The complete CDR3 reads CASSYTGEETQYF.